The next 15 T cell receptor beta chains were all read from a single sample in a study of T cell responses to AZD1222 COVID-19 vaccine. This table comes from immunoSEQ multiplex PCR, and its TCRdb copy is limited to in-frame clones, with some not included. The sample includes over 100,000 clones, more than 70% of them seen just once. Sequenced material: peripheral blood, taken on day 0 of AZD1222 vaccination. The receptor set was obtained from an adult in good health.

The chain couples TRBV28 to TRBJ2-7, with 7 bases that match TRBD1. The CDR3 covers 14 residues. V shed 7 bases and J 2 bases; nucleotides not matched to a gene: 8. Per germline, CDR1 MDHEN and CDR2 SYDVKM. The CDR3 is CASTSGQAAYEQYF. The CDR3 coding sequence is TGTGCCAGCACCTCCGGACAGGCGGCCTACGAGCAGTACTTC.

The chain uses TRBV5-1 and TRBJ2-5; tentatively, D is TRBD1 or TRBD2 (5 bases each). V dropped 4 bases and J dropped 2 bases, with 9 bases sitting between them. Looked up from germline, CDR1 is SGHRS and CDR2 is YFSETQ. CDR3 length: 13 residues. CDR3 bases: TGCGCCAGCAGCCGGGACGGGCAAGAGACCCAGTACTTC. Its translation is CASSRDGQETQYF.

The J gene is TRBJ1-3, the V gene TRBV9; a weak D match, TRBD1 (6 bases). Per germline, CDR1 SGDLS and CDR2 YYNGEE. This CDR3 has 15 amino acids. V lost 4 bases, J lost 0 bases, and 11 bases lay in between. The CDR3 spells CASSQTGTSGNTIYF. CDR3 nucleotide sequence: TGTGCCAGCAGCCAGACAGGCACCTCTGGAAACACCATATATTTT.

This chain links TRBV6-5 with TRBJ1-2; D is possibly TRBD1 (5 bases). Germline V CDR1 and CDR2: MNHEY, SVGAGI. The CDR3 has 14 amino acids. V was clipped by 2 bases and J by 8 bases, with 15 bases between them. CDR3 bases: TGTGCCAGCAGTTACGGTGAGGGGTCAGGAGGCTACACCTTC. This translates into CASSYGEGSGGYTF.

This clone was seen only once. This chain uses TRBV2 with TRBJ2-7; 7 positions match TRBD1. CDR1 and CDR2 from the germline V gene are SNHLY and FYNNEI. The CDR3 spans 13 residues. J gave up 2 bases and V 7 bases, and 5 bases lay outside the gene matches. The CDR3 region is CASKRDSPYEQYF. CDR3 nucleotides: TGTGCCAGCAAACGGGACAGCCCCTACGAGCAGTACTTC.

The chain couples TRBV27 to TRBJ1-5; D unclear. CDR3 length equals 12 residues. V was clipped by 3 bases and J by 5 bases, with 5 bases between them. Per germline, CDR1 MNHEY and CDR2 SMNVEV (reference sequence). The DNA for the CDR3 is TGTGCCAGCAGTTTTCGGGATCAGCCCCAGCATTTT. This translates into CASSFRDQPQHF.

This sequence joins TRBV11-2 and TRBJ2-7, with 8 bases fitting TRBD1. Germline V gives CDR1 SGHAT, CDR2 FQNNGV. The junction had 10 bases not matched to a gene; V was cut back by 3 bases and J by 6 bases. The CDR3 is 15 amino acids. This CDR3 is CASSFSAGGKGEQYF. The CDR3 DNA follows: TGTGCCAGCAGCTTTTCGGCAGGGGGCAAGGGCGAGCAGTACTTC.

The chain combines TRBV30 with TRBJ1-5, with a possible D match to TRBD1 (6 bases). CDR3 size: 16 residues. Between the trimmed V and J ends, which lost 1 base and 1 base, there was a span of 14 bases. Germline CDR1 and CDR2: GTSNPN and SVGIG (reference sequence). The CDR3 DNA sequence: TGTGCCTGGAGTGGATCGGACAGTAAAAGCAATCAGCCCCAGCATTTT. Its protein is CAWSGSDSKSNQPQHF. Full variable domain (missing parts from reference TRBV30 and TRBJ1-5): SQTIHQWPATLVQPVGSPLSLECTVEGTSNPNLYWYRQAAGRGLQLLFYSVGIGQISSEVPQNLSASRPQDRQFILSSKKLLLSDSGFYLCAWSGSDSKSNQPQHFGDGTRLSIL.

The chain couples TRBV20-1 to TRBJ2-7; D is perhaps TRBD2 (7 bases). The CDR3 is 14 residues long. Trimming removed 3 bases from V and 6 bases from J, with 18 bases in between. Germline values: CDR1 DFQATT, CDR2 SNEGSKA (reference sequence). CDR3 residues: CSASDNREGREQYF. DNA of the CDR3: TGCAGTGCTAGTGATAACAGGGAGGGGCGCGAGCAGTACTTC.

This clone was recorded only once. The genes are TRBV7-9 and TRBJ2-7; D ambiguous. The V and J ends lost 5 bases and 6 bases respectively, with 20 bases between them. Germline V CDR1 and CDR2: SEHNR, FQNEAQ (reference sequence). The CDR3 length is 15 residues. CDR3 sequence: CASSPRLGTVSEQYF. CDR3 in DNA: TGTGCCAGCAGCCCCCGCCTAGGTACTGTGAGCGAGCAGTACTTC. The full variable domain, in which reference TRBV7-9 and TRBJ2-7 provide the parts outside the CDR3, is DTGVSQNPRHKITKRGQNVTFRCDPISEHNRLYWYRQTLGQGPEFLTYFQNEAQLEKSRLLSDRFSAERPKGSFSTLEIQRTEQGDSAMYLCASSPRLGTVSEQYFGPGTRLTVT.

The chain employs TRBV28 and TRBJ1-3; 7 bases are shared with TRBD1. V shed 6 bases and J 4 bases; nucleotides not matched to a gene: 12. The CDR3 length is 16 residues. The germline V gene encodes CDR1 MDHEN and CDR2 SYDVKM. The CDR3 region has the DNA TGTGCCAGCAGCCCTATTGACAGGGTTGTAGGAAACACCATATATTTT. The encoded protein is CASSPIDRVVGNTIYF.

This chain uses TRBV19 with TRBJ2-2, with D perhaps TRBD1 or TRBD2 (5 bases each). In germline, CDR1 is LNHDA, CDR2 SQIVND (reference sequence). Trimming took off 6 bases at V and 4 bases at J, with 18 bases between the two ends. The CDR3 covers 16 residues. CDR3 sequence (DNA): TGTGCCAGTAGCAAGGGACGGGGAGTCGGCACCGGGGAGCTGTTTTTT. Encoded protein: CASSKGRGVGTGELFF. Using reference TRBV19 and TRBJ2-2 for the parts outside the CDR3, the full variable domain is DGGITQSPKYLFRKEGQNVTLSCEQNLNHDAMYWYRQDPGQGLRLIYYSQIVNDFQKGDIAEGYSVSREKKESFPLTVTSAQKNPTAFYLCASSKGRGVGTGELFFGEGSRLTVL.

The chain carries TRBV18 and TRBJ2-3; a possible D gene is TRBD1 (6 bases). V was shortened by 3 bases and J by 3 bases, with 10 bases between the two germline ends. CDR3 length equals 14 residues. Germline CDR1 is KGHSH and CDR2 is LQKENI. CDR3 protein: CASSPRDMTDTQYF. CDR3 sequence (DNA): TGTGCCAGCTCACCCCGGGACATGACAGATACGCAGTATTTT.

The chain couples TRBV3-1 (or the pseudogene TRBV3-2) to TRBJ2-5, with 7 bases fitting TRBD2. CDR3 length: 14 residues. V shed 1 base, J shed 5 bases, and the junction held 4 bases outside the gene matches. In germline, CDR1 is LGHDT, CDR2 YNNKEL (reference sequence). CDR3 loop: CASSQGGGWETQYF. CDR3 DNA sequence: TGTGCCAGCAGCCAAGGGGGGGGATGGGAGACCCAGTACTTC.

The rearrangement uses TRBV19 and TRBJ1-2, with a weak D call TRBD1 (5 bases). Trimming shortened V by 7 bases and J by 0 bases, and 21 bases separated the two germline ends. Germline lookup yields CDR1 LNHDA and CDR2 SQIVND (reference sequence). The CDR3 is made up of 17 amino acids. CDR3 residues: CASTGSGPTLTNYGYTF. The CDR3 bases are TGTGCCAGTACGGGTTCGGGACCTACCCTTACTAACTATGGCTACACCTTC. The variable domain in full, with the rest retrieved from reference TRBV19 and TRBJ1-2, is DGGITQSPKYLFRKEGQNVTLSCEQNLNHDAMYWYRQDPGQGLRLIYYSQIVNDFQKGDIAEGYSVSREKKESFPLTVTSAQKNPTAFYLCASTGSGPTLTNYGYTFGSGTRLTVV.